The 27 T cell receptor beta chains presented below share a single source sample, sequenced in a study of blood T cell repertoires in COVID-19. The method was immunoSEQ multiplex PCR; TCRdb's version includes in-frame clones alone and lacks a portion of them. The sample has tens of thousands of clones, 90% to 95% seen once; the top ten hold roughly two fifths. Sequenced material: peripheral blood. These receptors came from a man between 60 and 75 years old with active or convalescent COVID-19.

This chain joins TRBV2 and TRBJ2-7, with D maybe TRBD2 (5 bases). The V end was cut by 6 bases, the J end by 5 bases, with 11 bases between. This CDR3 comprises 12 residues. From germline, CDR1 is SNHLY and CDR2 FYNNEI. The CDR3, as DNA: TGTGCCAGCAGCCCGGGGTTACACGAGCAGTACTTC. Translated: CASSPGLHEQYF.

V is TRBV5-1 and J is TRBJ1-3; no firm D call. Deletions cut 4 bases from V and 2 bases from J, with 7 bases between. There are 13 residues in the CDR3. Germline CDR1 reads SGHRS; CDR2 reads YFSETQ. CDR3 in DNA: TGCGCCAGCAGCCAAGACACTGGAAACACCATATATTTT. It yields the protein CASSQDTGNTIYF.

V is TRBV28 and J is TRBJ1-2; the match to TRBD1 covers 7 bases. Germline V gene sequence: CDR1 MDHEN, CDR2 SYDVKM. V lost 5 bases to trimming and J lost 3 bases; unmatched junction nucleotides: 3. The CDR3 length is 13 residues. The CDR3 DNA follows: TGTGCCAGCAGTAGACAGGGCTACTATGGCTACACCTTC. Encoded protein: CASSRQGYYGYTF.

This chain joins TRBV11-3 and TRBJ2-5; D perhaps matches TRBD2 (5 bases). Trimming pared 5 bases from V and 5 bases from J, leaving 12 bases between. Per germline, CDR1 SGHNT and CDR2 YENEEA. This CDR3 contains 13 residues. CDR3 sequence (DNA): TGTGCCAGCAGCCCAGGTCGGGGTGAGACCCAGTACTTC. The encoded protein is CASSPGRGETQYF.

This clone was seen once. The genes are TRBV5-1 and TRBJ2-1; TRBD1 aligns across 10 bases. The germline V gene encodes CDR1 SGHRS and CDR2 YFSETQ. The CDR3 loop spans 14 amino acids. The V segment lost 4 bases and the J segment 5 bases; nucleotides outside the gene matches: 3. The DNA of the CDR3 is TGCGCCAGCAGCGGACAGGGGGTTGACAATGAGCAGTTCTTC. Translating it yields CASSGQGVDNEQFF. Supplemented by reference TRBV5-1 and TRBJ2-1, the full variable domain reads KAGVTQTPRYLIKTRGQQVTLSCSPISGHRSVSWYQQTPGQGLQFLFEYFSETQRNKGNFPGRFSGRQFSNSRSEMNVSTLELGDSALYLCASSGQGVDNEQFFGPGTRLTVL.

V is TRBV6-6 and J is TRBJ2-2; 9 bases line up with TRBD2. V trimming: 5 bases; J trimming: 0 bases; junction bases outside the gene matches: 4. This CDR3 has 16 residues. From germline, CDR1 is MNHNY and CDR2 SVGAGI (reference sequence). CDR3 bases: TGTGCCAGCAGTAACAGCGGGGGGACGAACACCGGGGAGCTGTTTTTT. Amino acids: CASSNSGGTNTGELFF.

The chain is built from TRBV6-4 and TRBJ1-2; a weak D match, TRBD1 (6 bases). V dropped 4 bases and J dropped 6 bases, with 15 bases sitting between them. This CDR3 spans 14 amino acids. Germline V lookup: CDR1 MRHNA, CDR2 SNTAGT. For the CDR3, the DNA is TGTGCCAGCAGTGTCTCAATAGGGGGTGATGGCTACACCTTC. Its translation: CASSVSIGGDGYTF.

This chain joins TRBV28 and TRBJ1-1; D remains unclear. The CDR3 extends over 14 amino acids. Germline V CDR1 and CDR2: MDHEN, SYDVKM. The ends were cut back, 5 bases at V and 1 base at J, with 11 bases in the middle. CDR3 loop: CASSPIQTNTEAFF. The CDR3 DNA reads as TGTGCCAGCAGTCCGATACAAACGAACACTGAAGCTTTCTTT.

The V gene is TRBV5-4, the J gene TRBJ2-3; 8 bases line up with TRBD2. Germline V gene lookup returns CDR1 SGHNT and CDR2 YYREEE (reference sequence). CDR3 length equals 15 residues. J gave up 5 bases and V 6 bases, and 11 bases lay outside the gene matches. The DNA for the CDR3 is TGTGCCAGCACCTATCGGGCACGGGAGGGAGATACGCAGTATTTT. Protein product: CASTYRAREGDTQYF.

The CDR3 nucleotides are TGCGCCAGCAGCTTGGATCCGGCGGGACGCGAGCAGTACTTC. Its translation is CASSLDPAGREQYF. The rearrangement links TRBV5-1 to TRBJ2-7; a weak D match, TRBD2 (6 bases). The germline V gene encodes CDR1 SGHRS and CDR2 YFSETQ. CDR3 length equals 14 residues. Deletions cut 0 bases from V and 6 bases from J, with 13 bases between.

The rearrangement uses TRBV27 and TRBJ2-1; TRBD1 agrees at 8 bases. The V gene end was trimmed by 2 bases and the J gene end by 7 bases; junction bases not matched to a gene: 7. CDR1 is MNHEY and CDR2 is SMNVEV in the germline V gene (reference sequence). There are 15 residues in the CDR3. CDR3 DNA: TGTGCCAGCAGTTTAGACAGGGGCTTGGGTAATGAGCAGTTCTTC. It codes for CASSLDRGLGNEQFF.

The chain couples TRBV5-4 to TRBJ1-2, with TRBD1 matching over 7 bases. Trimming cost V 6 bases and J 4 bases; bases outside gene matches: 12. Germline V gives CDR1 SGHNT, CDR2 YYREEE (reference sequence). This CDR3 has 15 residues. CDR3 sequence: CASNTDNRGPYGYTF. The CDR3 bases are TGTGCCAGCAACACCGATAACAGGGGCCCCTATGGCTACACCTTC. Complete variable domain (other parts from reference TRBV5-4 and TRBJ1-2): ETGVTQSPTHLIKTRGQQVTLRCSSQSGHNTVSWYQQALGQGPQFIFQYYREEENGRGNFPPRFSGLQFPNYSSELNVNALELDDSALYLCASNTDNRGPYGYTFGSGTRLTVV.

This clone was seen more than once but under ten times. The V call is TRBV7-9, the J call TRBJ2-3; TRBD2 matches 8 bases. The length of the CDR3 is 14 residues. CDR1 and CDR2 from the germline V gene are SEHNR and FQNEAQ (reference sequence). The V segment lost 7 bases and the J segment 2 bases; nucleotides outside the gene matches: 5. The CDR3 bases are TGTGCCAGCACCGGGAGGGGGTCCACAGATACGCAGTATTTT. It codes for CASTGRGSTDTQYF. The full variable domain, with the rest looked up from reference TRBV7-9 and TRBJ2-3, is DTGVSQNPRHKITKRGQNVTFRCDPISEHNRLYWYRQTLGQGPEFLTYFQNEAQLEKSRLLSDRFSAERPKGSFSTLEIQRTEQGDSAMYLCASTGRGSTDTQYFGPGTRLTVL.

This rearrangement joins TRBV5-1 to TRBJ2-7; D may be TRBD1 (6 bases). Germline V gene sequence: CDR1 SGHRS, CDR2 YFSETQ. The CDR3 runs to 14 residues. V was shortened by 4 bases and J by 3 bases, with 14 bases between the two germline ends. The chain's CDR3 is CASSRGHGNYEQYF. The CDR3 nucleotides read TGCGCCAGCAGCCGGGGACACGGAAACTACGAGCAGTACTTC.

The chain links TRBV6-1 to TRBJ1-5; possibly TRBD1 for D (6 bases). The CDR3 length is 15 residues. V was cut by 1 base and J by 1 base, with 8 bases left in between. Germline CDR1 is MNHNS and CDR2 is SASEGT. CDR3 sequence reads: CASSEGQVSNQPQHF. In DNA, the CDR3 is TGTGCCAGCAGTGAAGGACAGGTCAGCAATCAGCCCCAGCATTTT.

This chain links TRBV7-9 with TRBJ2-5; 10 bases are shared with TRBD1. J lost 1 base, V lost 7 bases, and 3 bases had no gene match. There are 14 residues in the CDR3. The V gene's germline CDR1 is SEHNR and CDR2 FQNEAQ (reference sequence). As DNA, the CDR3 is TGTGCCAGCATCCGGACAGGGGGCCAAGAGACCCAGTACTTC. It is translated as CASIRTGGQETQYF.

The chain couples TRBV7-2 to TRBJ1-2; D may be TRBD1 (6 bases). The CDR3 consists of 12 residues. Trimming stripped 3 bases from V and 8 bases from J, with 10 bases between. The germline V gene encodes CDR1 SGHTA and CDR2 FQGNSA. Here the CDR3 DNA reads TGTGCCAGCAGCTTCAACAGGGCGGGCTACACCTTC. Translated, it gives CASSFNRAGYTF.

This chain connects TRBV6-5 to TRBJ1-2; D uncertain. Per the germline V gene, CDR1 is MNHEY and CDR2 is SVGAGI. CDR3 length: 12 amino acids. Trimming removed 7 bases at V and 8 bases at J, with 14 bases between. The CDR3 DNA reads TGTGCCAGCACCTTGGGAGGGTACGGCTACACCTTC. Protein sequence: CASTLGGYGYTF.

The count of this clone is one. This chain uses TRBV5-4 with TRBJ1-2, with D unclear. Germline V gives CDR1 SGHNT, CDR2 YYREEE (reference sequence). The CDR3 is 13 residues long. The ends were cut back, 4 bases at V and 8 bases at J, with 15 bases in the middle. CDR3 in DNA: TGTGCCAGCAGCAAGCCGGGCGGGTGGGGCTACACCTTC. Protein product: CASSKPGGWGYTF.

V is TRBV28 and J is TRBJ1-2; D is uncertain. The CDR3 contains 14 residues. Germline assignment: CDR1 MDHEN and CDR2 SYDVKM. Trimming took off 2 bases at V and 7 bases at J, with 14 bases between the two ends. The CDR3: CASSLNGFSGGYTF. The CDR3 DNA follows: TGTGCCAGCAGTTTAAATGGCTTTAGCGGTGGCTACACCTTC.

This sequence joins TRBV6-5 and TRBJ2-1, with TRBD2 matching over 9 bases. The V gene end was trimmed by 4 bases and the J gene end by 4 bases; junction bases not matched to a gene: 5. This CDR3 region has 15 residues. Germline values: CDR1 MNHEY, CDR2 SVGAGI. The CDR3 nucleotides are TGTGCCAGCAGTTCGGGACTAGCCGCTTACAATGAGCAGTTCTTC. Translation gives CASSSGLAAYNEQFF.

This clone was recorded once. This chain uses TRBV2 with TRBJ2-7, with 11 bases lining up with TRBD1. The CDR3 runs to 14 residues. CDR1 and CDR2 from the germline V gene are SNHLY and FYNNEI. V gave up 7 bases and J gave up 4 bases; unmatched junction bases: 6. CDR3 loop: CASNGQGAGYEQYF. CDR3 coding DNA: TGTGCCAGCAACGGACAGGGGGCTGGATACGAGCAGTACTTC.

This clone was detected only a few times. J is TRBJ1-5 and V is TRBV6-5, with 7 bases aligning to TRBD1. The CDR3 is 15 amino acids. The V segment lost 6 bases and the J segment 4 bases; nucleotides outside the gene matches: 9. The germline gives CDR1 MNHEY, CDR2 SVGAGI. CDR3 protein: CASSSDRNLNQPQHF. CDR3 bases: TGTGCCAGCAGCTCGGACAGGAACTTAAATCAGCCCCAGCATTTT.

J is TRBJ1-2 and V is TRBV28; weak D call: TRBD1 (5 bases). Germline CDR1 and CDR2: MDHEN and SYDVKM. The CDR3 runs 16 residues. V was trimmed by 3 bases and J by 2 bases, leaving 16 bases between them. In DNA, the CDR3 is TGTGCCAGCAGTTTGTCAGGGTGGACGGAGAACTATGGCTACACCTTC. Translated, it gives CASSLSGWTENYGYTF.

The chain recombines TRBV21-1 with TRBJ2-5; the table's D call, TRBD1, was not checked against the DNA. TRBV21-1 is a recognized pseudogene. The CDR3 covers 11 residues. The CDR3 sequence is CASSRQHLPYF. CDR3 sequence (DNA): TGTGCCAGCAGCAGACAACACCTTCCATACTTC.

The chain combines TRBV5-1 with TRBJ2-1, with 12 bases that match TRBD2. Trimming cost V 4 bases and J 0 bases; bases outside gene matches: 2. The CDR3 contains 16 residues. Germline CDR1 and CDR2: SGHRS and YFSETQ. In nucleotides, the CDR3 is TGCGCCAGCAGCCGGACTAGCGGGGCCTCCTACAATGAGCAGTTCTTC. Its protein product is CASSRTSGASYNEQFF.

The chain uses TRBV2 and TRBJ2-5; tentative D call: TRBD1 (6 bases). The CDR3 is 13 amino acids. The germline gives CDR1 SNHLY, CDR2 FYNNEI. V was trimmed by 4 bases and J by 3 bases, leaving 9 bases between them. The CDR3: CASSVRGEETQYF. Written as DNA, the CDR3 is TGTGCCAGCAGTGTCAGGGGAGAAGAGACCCAGTACTTC.